These 30 T cell receptor beta chains were sequenced from one sample in a study of control samples from healthy donors and cancer patients. Assay used: immunoSEQ multiplex PCR; TCRdb lists only in-frame clones, some missing. The table has tens of thousands of clones, approximately 88% seen once. Sequenced: PBMCs. These receptors were collected from a woman in her forties or fifties with colorectal cancer.

This clone was counted a few times. The V call is TRBV30, the J call TRBJ1-2; perhaps TRBD1 as D (6 bases). The CDR3 extends over 13 amino acids. The V and J ends lost 6 bases and 9 bases respectively, with 20 bases between them. Germline V gene sequence: CDR1 GTSNPN, CDR2 SVGIG (reference sequence). Here the CDR3 DNA reads TGTGCCTGCCATCAGGGGTGGCGTCTTAGCTACACCTTC. Protein product: CACHQGWRLSYTF.

The chain combines TRBV7-9 with TRBJ2-3, with 14 nucleotides matching TRBD2. Per germline, CDR1 SEHNR and CDR2 FQNEAQ (reference sequence). Germline trimming cut 5 bases from V and 6 bases from J; bases unmatched to any gene: 10. The CDR3 extends over 17 amino acids. The DNA of the CDR3 is TGTGCCAGCAGCCGTGGACTGACTAGCGGGGGGGAGGATACGCAGTATTTT. This encodes CASSRGLTSGGEDTQYF.

The gene calls are TRBV30 and TRBJ1-4; tentative D call: TRBD1 (6 bases). V lost 5 bases, J lost 8 bases, and 27 bases lay in between. The CDR3 has 17 residues. The germline gives CDR1 GTSNPN, CDR2 SVGIG (reference sequence). The CDR3: CAWLGRTVPRNVEKLFF. CDR3 DNA: TGTGCCTGGCTAGGTAGGACAGTGCCTAGGAACGTCGAAAAACTGTTTTTT.

The gene calls are TRBV18 and TRBJ1-3; D possibly corresponds to TRBD1 (6 bases). Trimming took off 3 bases at V and 1 base at J, with 13 bases between the two ends. The CDR3 is 16 amino acids. Germline lookup yields CDR1 KGHSH and CDR2 LQKENI. The CDR3 protein is CASSPFGGPSGNTIYF. The CDR3 nucleotides read TGTGCCAGCTCACCCTTTGGGGGGCCGTCTGGAAACACCATATATTTT. The full variable domain, in which reference TRBV18 and TRBJ1-3 provide the parts outside the CDR3, is NAGVMQNPRHLVRRRGQEARLRCSPMKGHSHVYWYRQLPEEGLKFMVYLQKENIIDESGMPKERFSAEFPKEGPSILRIQQVVRGDSAAYFCASSPFGGPSGNTIYFGEGSWLTVV.

V and J are TRBV5-1 and TRBJ1-2, with no clear D. CDR3 size: 14 residues. CDR1 is SGHRS, CDR2 YFSETQ, per germline. The V end was cut by 0 bases, the J end by 7 bases, with 13 bases between. The CDR3 DNA reads as TGCGCCAGCAGCTTGGAGATAGGCCCCGGTGGCTACACCTTC. Amino acids: CASSLEIGPGGYTF.

This clone was seen only once. The V and J genes are TRBV29-1 and TRBJ2-4, with 7 bases fitting TRBD1. Germline CDR1 SQVTM, CDR2 ANQGSEA. The CDR3 is 13 amino acids. V was pared by 7 bases and J by 6 bases, with 9 bases of the junction left unmatched. Here the CDR3 DNA reads TGCAGCGCCGAGTCCCGGGACAGAAACATTCAGTACTTC. It specifies CSAESRDRNIQYF.

To note about this clone: In the same sample, other DNA sequences code for this CDR3. CDR3 sequence: CASSLAGTDTQYF. The CDR3 coding sequence is TGCGCCAGCAGCTTGGCAGGGACGGATACGCAGTATTTT. The V and J genes are TRBV5-1 and TRBJ2-3; TRBD1 or TRBD2 may be the D gene (5 bases each). CDR3 length: 13 residues. CDR1 is SGHRS, CDR2 YFSETQ, per germline. Trimming took off 0 bases at V and 6 bases at J, with 8 bases between the two ends.

The genes are TRBV3-1 (or the pseudogene TRBV3-2) and TRBJ2-5, with D perhaps TRBD1 or TRBD2 (6 bases each). Germline V gene lookup returns CDR1 LGHDT and CDR2 YNNKEL (reference sequence). The CDR3 loop spans 15 amino acids. Trimming stripped 4 bases from V and 2 bases from J, with 14 bases between. The CDR3 spells CASSLIQGGQETQYF. The CDR3 bases are TGTGCCAGCAGCCTAATACAGGGAGGACAAGAGACCCAGTACTTC.

The CDR3 reads CASSLRGQGTEAFF. In DNA form, the CDR3 reads TGTGCCAGCAGCTTAAGGGGGCAGGGGACTGAAGCTTTCTTT. This chain connects TRBV7-3 to TRBJ1-1, with D possibly matching TRBD1 (6 bases). CDR3 size: 14 residues. Trimming left V 1 base short and J 5 bases short, with 11 bases between. Germline loops: CDR1 SGHTA, CDR2 FQGTGA. The full variable domain, its missing parts supplied by reference TRBV7-3 and TRBJ1-1, is GAGVSQTPSNKVTEKGKYVELRCDPISGHTALYWYRQSLGQGPEFLIYFQGTGAADDSGLPNDRFFAVRPEGSVSTLKIQRTERGDSAVYLCASSLRGQGTEAFFGQGTRLTVV.

This chain links TRBV9 with TRBJ1-3; D is perhaps TRBD1 (6 bases). This CDR3 contains 19 residues. Trimming cost V 2 bases and J 0 bases, with 21 bases left between them. Germline V CDR1 and CDR2: SGDLS, YYNGEE. CDR3 amino acids: CASSVGQILYFLSGNTIYF. The CDR3 DNA reads TGTGCCAGCAGCGTTGGACAGATACTCTACTTCCTCTCTGGAAACACCATATATTTT.

CDR3 coding DNA: TGCGCCAGCAGCCAAGATAGCGGGCTAGCGGGGGGGCAAGGCGGGGAGCTGTTTTTT. Amino acid sequence: CASSQDSGLAGGQGGELFF. This chain joins TRBV4-3 and TRBJ2-2, with TRBD2 identical over 12 bases. Unmatched junction bases numbered 12, after V lost 0 bases and J lost 7 bases. This CDR3 has 19 residues. Per germline, CDR1 LGHNA and CDR2 YSLEER.

V usage is TRBV2 and J usage is TRBJ1-2; no clear D. The CDR3 covers 12 residues. Trimming shortened V by 4 bases and J by 5 bases, and 8 bases separated the two germline ends. Germline CDR1 is SNHLY and CDR2 is FYNNEI. The CDR3 coding sequence is TGTGCCAGCAGTGTAATTCAGTATGGCTACACCTTC. It translates to CASSVIQYGYTF.

The chain carries TRBV6-5 and TRBJ1-6; D unresolved. CDR1 is MNHEY and CDR2 is SVGAGI in the germline V gene. Deletions cut 8 bases from V and 7 bases from J, with 15 bases between. CDR3 length: 14 residues. CDR3 nucleotide sequence: TGTGCCAGCTCAGAGGGTAACGAAAATTCACCCCTCCACTTT. It translates to CASSEGNENSPLHF.

This chain links TRBV7-2 with TRBJ2-1, with D possibly TRBD2 on 6 matching bases. CDR3 length: 15 residues. Trimming stripped 1 base from V and 8 bases from J, with 15 bases between. CDR1 SGHTA and CDR2 FQGNSA come from the germline V gene. The CDR3 loop reads CASSLGSGKGDEQFF. The CDR3, as DNA: TGTGCCAGCAGCTTAGGTAGCGGTAAAGGAGATGAGCAGTTCTTC. Looking up the rest from reference TRBV7-2 and TRBJ2-1 gives the full variable domain: GAGVSQSPSNKVTEKGKDVELRCDPISGHTALYWYRQSLGQGLEFLIYFQGNSAPDKSGLPSDRFSAERTGGSVSTLTIQRTQQEDSAVYLCASSLGSGKGDEQFFGPGTRLTVL.

The rearrangement links TRBV18 to TRBJ1-1; D uncertain. CDR1 and CDR2 (germline): KGHSH, LQKENI. Trimming took 2 bases from V and 4 from J, leaving 11 bases between them. The CDR3 is 14 amino acids. The CDR3 nucleotides read TGTGCCAGCTCACCAAACCCCGGCCGCACTGAAGCTTTCTTT. This gives the protein CASSPNPGRTEAFF.

The V gene is TRBV3-1 (or the pseudogene TRBV3-2), the J gene TRBJ1-6; no reliable D call. V shed 0 bases and J shed 0 bases, with 6 bases lying between them. Per germline, CDR1 LGHDT and CDR2 YNNKEL (reference sequence). This CDR3 spans 16 amino acids. CDR3 bases: TGTGCCAGCAGCCAAGAGGCAATCTCCTATAATTCACCCCTCCACTTT. Translation gives CASSQEAISYNSPLHF.

The chain joins TRBV19 to TRBJ1-5; 11 bases agree with TRBD1. Unmatched junction bases numbered 7, after V lost 5 bases and J lost 7 bases. Per the germline V gene, CDR1 is LNHDA and CDR2 is SQIVND (reference sequence). This CDR3 is 15 amino acids long. CDR3 bases: TGTGCCAGTAGTTACGGGACAGGGGGATTCCAGCCCCAGCATTTT. Translated, it gives CASSYGTGGFQPQHF.

The chain has TRBV10-2 and TRBJ1-1, with D perhaps TRBD1 (6 bases). The CDR3 consists of 14 residues. Looked up from germline, CDR1 is WSHSY and CDR2 is SAAADI. V dropped 3 bases and J dropped 5 bases, with 13 bases sitting between them. For the CDR3, the DNA is TGCGCCAGCAGTGACGGGGGGCAGGTTACTGAAGCTTTCTTT. The encoded protein is CASSDGGQVTEAFF.

DNA for the CDR3: TGCAGTGATAGGGAAGGACGGGAAGCTTTCTTT. This sequence encodes CSDREGREAFF. The chain employs TRBV20-1 and TRBJ1-1; no reliable D call. The CDR3 spans 11 residues. Germline V gene sequence: CDR1 DFQATT, CDR2 SNEGSKA (reference sequence). V was cut by 7 bases and J by 8 bases, with 14 bases left in between.

The chain carries TRBV19 and TRBJ1-6; TRBD1 agrees at 8 bases. CDR1 LNHDA and CDR2 SQIVND come from the germline V gene (reference sequence). V shed 2 bases and J 7 bases; nucleotides not matched to a gene: 10. There are 17 residues in the CDR3. The CDR3 is CASSIRAGGMRNSPLHF. In nucleotides, the CDR3 is TGTGCCAGTAGTATAAGAGCAGGGGGCATGAGAAATTCACCCCTCCACTTT.

The V call is TRBV9, the J call TRBJ2-2; D gene unclear. Deletions cut 4 bases from V and 6 bases from J, with 7 bases between. The CDR3 length is 12 residues. Germline V gene data show CDR1 as SGDLS and CDR2 as YYNGEE. The CDR3 bases are TGTGCCAGCAGCCCCTCGCCCGGGGAGCTGTTTTTT. This codes for CASSPSPGELFF.

This clone has more than one count but fewer than ten. The chain is built from TRBV6-2 or TRBV6-3 and TRBJ1-2; maybe TRBD1 (5 bases). CDR1 is MNHEY, CDR2 SVGEGT, per germline. The CDR3 totals 12 residues. The ends were cut back, 6 bases at V and 5 bases at J, with 10 bases in the middle. In DNA form, the CDR3 reads TGTGCCAGCAGCCAGGGACCTTATGGCTACACCTTC. Protein sequence: CASSQGPYGYTF.

This rearrangement joins TRBV3-1 (or the pseudogene TRBV3-2) to TRBJ1-1, with TRBD1 matching 8 bases. Germline loops: CDR1 LGHDT, CDR2 YNNKEL (reference sequence). The CDR3 runs to 14 residues. V dropped 4 bases and J dropped 5; count of bases not matched to a gene: 6. The CDR3 nucleotides are TGTGCCAGCAGCCCGTCAGGGGGCCAAACTGAAGCTTTCTTT. Its translation is CASSPSGGQTEAFF.

The gene calls are TRBV3-1 (or the pseudogene TRBV3-2) and TRBJ1-6; D gene ambiguous. Germline V gives CDR1 LGHDT, CDR2 YNNKEL (reference sequence). Trimming took off 0 bases at V and 9 bases at J, with 3 bases between the two ends. The CDR3 extends over 12 amino acids. The CDR3 loop is CASSQDRSPLHF. The CDR3 DNA sequence: TGTGCCAGCAGCCAAGATCGTTCACCCCTCCACTTT.

This chain links TRBV7-2 with TRBJ2-1, with 12 positions matching TRBD2. The V segment lost 5 bases and the J segment 4 bases; nucleotides outside the gene matches: 6. This CDR3 is 16 amino acids long. Germline V gene sequence: CDR1 SGHTA, CDR2 FQGNSA. The CDR3 DNA is TGTGCCAGCAGCCCTAGCGGGGGGGCCGGTTACAATGAGCAGTTCTTC. It specifies CASSPSGGAGYNEQFF.

This chain joins TRBV5-1 and TRBJ1-1; 9 bases fit TRBD1. From germline, CDR1 is SGHRS and CDR2 YFSETQ. Trimming at V came to 2 bases and at J to 0 bases, leaving 5 bases not matched to a gene. The CDR3 loop spans 16 amino acids. The CDR3 is CASSLTGGQMNTEAFF. In nucleotides, the CDR3 is TGCGCCAGCAGCTTAACAGGGGGCCAAATGAACACTGAAGCTTTCTTT.

CDR3 loop: CASSVDAQDSPLHF. In DNA form, the CDR3 reads TGTGCCAGCAGCGTGGACGCTCAAGATTCACCCCTCCACTTT. The chain carries TRBV9 and TRBJ1-6; D not resolved. The V end lost 2 bases, the J end lost 8 bases, and 11 bases lay between the germline ends. Germline V gives CDR1 SGDLS, CDR2 YYNGEE. This CDR3 is 14 amino acids long. The full variable domain, with the rest looked up from reference TRBV9 and TRBJ1-6, is DSGVTQTPKHLITATGQRVTLRCSPRSGDLSVYWYQQSLDQGLQFLIQYYNGEERAKGNILERFSAQQFPDLHSELNLSSLELGDSALYFCASSVDAQDSPLHFGNGTRLTVT.

The rearrangement links TRBV2 to TRBJ2-7, with D hard to call. This CDR3 is built from 11 residues. Trimming removed 9 bases at V and 4 bases at J, with 10 bases between. Germline assignment: CDR1 SNHLY and CDR2 FYNNEI. CDR3 protein: CASGRIYEQYV. In nucleotides, the CDR3 is TGTGCCAGTGGACGAATTTACGAGCAGTACGTC.

V is TRBV6-6 and J is TRBJ2-5; D call uncertain. The CDR3 is 13 residues long. Germline loops: CDR1 MNHNY, CDR2 SVGAGI (reference sequence). V was cut by 4 bases and J by 3 bases, with 9 bases left in between. The CDR3 DNA is TGTGCCAGCAGTTTGTACAGCGAAGAGACCCAGTACTTC. Translating it yields CASSLYSEETQYF.

This clone has only a few counts. The chain has TRBV6-5 and TRBJ1-1, with a tentative D call TRBD1 (5 bases). The CDR3 sequence is 16 residues long. Trimming removed 0 bases from V and 3 bases from J, with 14 bases in between. The V gene's germline CDR1 is MNHEY and CDR2 SVGAGI. The CDR3 here is CASSYSTWDEDTEAFF. The CDR3 DNA reads TGTGCCAGCAGTTACTCGACCTGGGACGAAGACACTGAAGCTTTCTTT.